The next 8 T cell receptor beta chains were all read from a single sample in a study of T cells in Graves' hyperthyroidism and ophthalmopathy. Amplification of TCR beta CDR3 regions was performed using RNA transcripts as template. When the TCR CDR3 underwent first-round RT-PCR, the HTBI primer set was used. One entry per CDR3 protein, called by TCRdb with MiXCR from the multiplex PCR reads. The data contain under 700,000 distinct CDR3 sequences, around 42% of them seen just once; the ten biggest clones take up approximately 8.2%. The sequenced sample was peripheral blood or thyroid tissue (not recorded which). The receptors come from a woman younger than 30 with Graves' hyperthyroidism.

The J gene is TRBJ1-2, the V gene TRBV29-1; TRBD1 matches 7 bases. Per germline, CDR1 SQVTM and CDR2 ANQGSEA. V gave up 4 bases and J gave up 4 bases; unmatched junction bases: 9. The CDR3 runs 14 residues. CDR3 loop: CSVVRGRVSYGYTF. The DNA for the CDR3 is TGCAGCGTTGTAAGGGGGCGCGTAAGCTATGGCTACACCTTC.

The sample holds many counts of this clonotype. The chain uses TRBV20-1 and TRBJ1-6; D is possibly TRBD1 (5 bases). V lost 3 bases and J 8 bases, leaving 8 bases between the germline ends. This CDR3 has 12 amino acids. Germline-derived CDR1 and CDR2 are DFQATT and SNEGSKA (reference sequence). The CDR3 DNA follows: TGCAGTGCTAGGGGGGACGATTCACCCCTCCACTTT. Its protein product is CSARGDDSPLHF.

The CDR3 protein is CASSAIGAGGFYEQYF. For the CDR3, the DNA is TGTGCCAGCAGTGCAATAGGGGCAGGGGGCTTCTACGAGCAGTACTTC. The V call is TRBV25-1, the J call TRBJ2-7, with 8 nucleotides matching TRBD1. From germline, CDR1 is MGHDK and CDR2 SYGVNS. The V and J ends lost 4 bases and 3 bases, in that order; junction bases with no gene match: 11. This CDR3 has 16 residues.

On this clonotype itself: The junction differs from germline at one of its ends, possibly a read error. The chain couples TRBV7-2 to TRBJ2-5; the match to TRBD2 covers 15 bases. The CDR3 has 15 residues. Germline V lookup: CDR1 SGHTA, CDR2 FQGNSA. CDR3 nucleotides: TGTGCCAGCAGCTGGACTAGCGGGAGGGTAGAGGCCCAGTACTTC. Translating gives CASSWTSGRVEAQYF.

With regard to this clonotype: A much larger clone lies a single base off, so this may be a read error. This sequence joins TRBV7-3 and TRBJ1-2; TRBD1 is a possible D gene (5 bases). The CDR3 covers 15 residues. Germline CDR1 SGHTA, CDR2 FQGTGA. CDR3 sequence (DNA): TGTACCAGCAGCTTAGCCGCGGGGCAGAACTATGGCTACACCTTC. It encodes CTSSLAAGQNYGYTF.

This clonotype was counted between two and nine times. The CDR3 reads CASSHPGGVAFF. The DNA of the CDR3 is TGTGCCAGCAGCCATCCAGGGGGGGTAGCTTTCTTT. The V and J genes are TRBV7-9 and TRBJ1-1, with 7 nucleotides matching TRBD1. The CDR3 sequence is 12 residues long. V lost 5 bases, J lost 10 bases, and 7 bases stayed unmatched. Germline V lookup: CDR1 SEHNR, CDR2 FQNEAQ (reference sequence).

The chain uses TRBV7-2 and TRBJ2-7; 10 nucleotides match TRBD1. The V segment lost 5 bases and the J segment 7 bases; nucleotides outside the gene matches: 8. The CDR3 runs to 14 residues. Germline values: CDR1 SGHTA, CDR2 FQGNSA. Here the CDR3 reads CASSTRQGAGEQYF. Written as DNA, the CDR3 is TGTGCCAGCAGCACCCGACAGGGGGCGGGGGAGCAGTACTTC. Full variable domain (missing parts from reference TRBV7-2 and TRBJ2-7): GAGVSQSPSNKVTEKGKDVELRCDPISGHTALYWYRQSLGQGLEFLIYFQGNSAPDKSGLPSDRFSAERTGGSVSTLTIQRTQQEDSAVYLCASSTRQGAGEQYFGPGTRLTVT.

Regarding this clonotype: This may be a read error, as it is one base from a much larger clone. The CDR3 sequence: CASRAGEGYTF. As DNA, the CDR3 is TGTGCCAGCCGAGCGGGGGAAGGCTACACCTTC. The V call is TRBV2, the J call TRBJ1-2; a possible D gene is TRBD1 (5 bases). Germline V lookup: CDR1 SNHLY, CDR2 FYNNEI. Trimming pared 8 bases from V and 8 bases from J, leaving 12 bases between. This CDR3 contains 11 residues. The full variable domain, rest sourced from reference TRBV2 and TRBJ1-2, is EPEVTQTPSHQVTQMGQEVILRCVPISNHLYFYWYRQILGQKVEFLVSFYNNEISEKSEIFDDQFSVERPDGSNFTLKIRSTKLEDSAMYFCASRAGEGYTFGSGTRLTVV.